Given below is one T cell receptor beta chain in context. These data are taken from a study of control samples from healthy donors and cancer patients. The method was immunoSEQ multiplex PCR; TCRdb's version includes in-frame clones alone and lacks a portion of them. The sample lists roughly 170,000 clones, about 90% occurring once. Germline CDR1 is SGHRS and CDR2 is YFSETQ. V lost 4 bases to trimming and J lost 10 bases, with 20 bases between them. The CDR3 is 14 residues long. This TCR came from a middle-aged woman in good health. V is TRBV5-1 and J is TRBJ1-1; D is undetermined. Sequenced: blood. In DNA form, the CDR3 reads TGCGCCAGCAGCCCTACGCCGGGAATTCGTGCAGCTTTCTTT. This translates into CASSPTPGIRAAFF.